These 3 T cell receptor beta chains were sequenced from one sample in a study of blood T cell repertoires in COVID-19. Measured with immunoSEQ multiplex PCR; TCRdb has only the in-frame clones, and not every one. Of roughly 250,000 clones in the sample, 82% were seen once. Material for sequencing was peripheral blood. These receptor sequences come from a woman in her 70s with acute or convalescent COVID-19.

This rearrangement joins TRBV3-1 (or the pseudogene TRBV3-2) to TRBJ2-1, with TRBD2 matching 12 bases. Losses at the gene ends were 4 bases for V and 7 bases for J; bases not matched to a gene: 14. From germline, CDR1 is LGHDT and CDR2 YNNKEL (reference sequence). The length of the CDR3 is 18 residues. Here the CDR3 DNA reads TGTGCCAGCAGCCTGTACCCCACTAGCGGGGGGTTTAGGAATGAGCAGTTCTTC. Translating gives CASSLYPTSGGFRNEQFF.

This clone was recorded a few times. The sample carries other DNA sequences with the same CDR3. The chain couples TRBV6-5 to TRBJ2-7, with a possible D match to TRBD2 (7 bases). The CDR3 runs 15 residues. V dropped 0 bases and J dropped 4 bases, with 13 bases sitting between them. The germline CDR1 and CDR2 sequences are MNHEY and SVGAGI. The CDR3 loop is CASSYSTGGSYEQYF. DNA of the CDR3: TGTGCCAGCAGTTACTCGACGGGGGGCAGTTACGAGCAGTACTTC.

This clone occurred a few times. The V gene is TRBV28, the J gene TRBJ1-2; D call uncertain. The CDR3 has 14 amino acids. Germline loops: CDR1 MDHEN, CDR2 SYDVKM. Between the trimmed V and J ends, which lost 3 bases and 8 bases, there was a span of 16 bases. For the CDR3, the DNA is TGTGCCAGCAGTTTTCGAGGCATCTACGGAGGCTACACCTTC. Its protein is CASSFRGIYGGYTF.